This T cell receptor beta chain was sequenced during a study of T cell repertoires in cytomegalovirus infection. Germline CDR1 and CDR2: LGHNA and YNFKEQ. With 0 bases removed from V and 4 bases from J, the gap between germline ends came to 6 bases. The CDR3 runs to 13 residues. Each CDR3 protein gets one entry after TCRdb re-called the reads with MiXCR. The repertoire holds some 300,000 distinct CDR3 sequences, with 15% to 20% as singletons. The receptor was isolated from a human donor in good health (CMV status not recorded). Some clones in this sample may be carry-over from other donors' samples. Material: PBMCs. The genes are TRBV4-2 and TRBJ1-2; D gene uncertain. The CDR3 loop reads CASSQDYLYGYTF. For the CDR3, the DNA is TGTGCCAGCAGCCAAGATTACCTCTATGGCTACACCTTC.